This TCR beta chain was sequenced in a study of CD4 T cells in relation to SARS-CoV-2 and coronaviruses. Study context: The negative reference was HIV-1 Nef peptide pool or peptide-free culture. Study-wide results and caveats: Pre-pandemic and post-infection samples never came from the same donor.

The germline V gene encodes CDR1 LNHDA and CDR2 SQIVND (reference sequence). Trimming stripped 4 bases from V and 10 bases from J, with 14 bases between. CDR3 length: 14 amino acids. About this clone itself: What it binds is not known.

Clones were read by immunoSEQ multiplex PCR, and TCRdb kept only the in-frame ones, dropping some. The sample carries about 20,000 clones, approximately 70% recorded once. The unexposed donors gave CD4+ T cells in 2011-2018, prior to COVID-19. After less than 11 days of culture, CD4+ T cells were isolated. This TCR was recovered from a human donor in good health. The specimen was CD4+ T cells from PBMCs, cultured in vitro. This sequence joins TRBV19 and TRBJ1-6; D is undetermined. This CDR3 reads CASSTSRMGSPLHF. The CDR3 DNA sequence: TGTGCCAGTAGTACCTCAAGAATGGGGTCACCCCTCCACTTT.